Shown below are 11 T cell receptor beta chains from a single sample sequenced in a study of blood T cell repertoires in COVID-19. Method: immunoSEQ multiplex PCR; TCRdb's copy keeps in-frame clones and lacks some. The table has over 200,000 clones, 83% seen once; the top ten hold 1.3%. The material sequenced was peripheral blood. The receptors come from a woman in her twenties or thirties with COVID-19, enrolled during active disease.

This sequence joins TRBV6-5 and TRBJ2-2; possibly TRBD2 for D (7 bases). CDR3 length: 16 residues. Trimming left V 0 bases short and J 3 bases short, with 11 bases between. The germline gives CDR1 MNHEY, CDR2 SVGAGI. The CDR3, as DNA: TGTGCCAGCAGTTACTCAAGGGGGGGGTACACCGGGGAGCTGTTTTTT. It specifies CASSYSRGGYTGELFF.

The chain recombines TRBV29-1 with TRBJ1-4, with 8 bases matching TRBD1. Trimming cost V 0 bases and J 7 bases; bases outside gene matches: 7. The CDR3 spans 15 residues. The germline CDR1 and CDR2 sequences are SQVTM and ANQGSEA. The CDR3 protein is CSVEDPTGVGEKLFF. The CDR3 DNA sequence: TGCAGCGTTGAAGACCCGACAGGGGTTGGTGAAAAACTGTTTTTT.

This chain connects TRBV6-5 to TRBJ1-4; TRBD1 might be the D (5 bases). Trimming shortened V by 2 bases and J by 8 bases, and 6 bases separated the two germline ends. Germline-derived CDR1 and CDR2 are MNHEY and SVGAGI. The CDR3 extends over 12 amino acids. CDR3 nucleotide sequence: TGTGCCAGCAGTTACGGGGGGGAAAAACTGTTTTTT. It yields the protein CASSYGGEKLFF.

V gene TRBV4-3 combines with J gene TRBJ2-2; 8 bases are a match to TRBD2. With 0 bases clipped from V and 3 bases from J, the junction kept 12 bases outside the gene matches. The CDR3 consists of 19 residues. Germline values: CDR1 LGHNA, CDR2 YSLEER. The CDR3 DNA reads TGCGCCAGCAGCCAAGAGCCCAGCGGGGGTTTTATGGACACCGGGGAGCTGTTTTTT. Its protein product is CASSQEPSGGFMDTGELFF.

A few counts support this clone. The chain couples TRBV5-1 to TRBJ2-7; the D gene is possibly TRBD2 (6 bases). The V end was cut by 5 bases, the J end by 5 bases, with 20 bases between. Per germline, CDR1 SGHRS and CDR2 YFSETQ. The CDR3 is 15 amino acids. The CDR3 loop reads CASRNSGGLSNEQYF. DNA of the CDR3: TGCGCCAGCAGAAATTCCGGGGGACTTTCGAACGAGCAGTACTTC.

This clone has only one observation. The chain links TRBV6-1 to TRBJ2-3; 9 bases are a match to TRBD1. The CDR3 consists of 16 residues. CDR1 is MNHNS, CDR2 SASEGT, per germline. The V gene end was trimmed by 4 bases and the J gene end by 2 bases; junction bases not matched to a gene: 7. The CDR3: CASSVPTGGYTDTQYF. CDR3 DNA sequence: TGTGCCAGCAGTGTCCCGACAGGGGGTTACACAGATACGCAGTATTTT.

The J gene is TRBJ2-7, the V gene TRBV7-2; D remains unclear. CDR1 SGHTA and CDR2 FQGNSA come from the germline V gene. V was trimmed by 5 bases and J by 2 bases, leaving 16 bases between them. The length of the CDR3 is 15 residues. As DNA, the CDR3 is TGTGCCAGCAGCATACGACACGAAAACCCCTACGAGCAGTACTTC. It specifies CASSIRHENPYEQYF.

The V and J genes are TRBV28 and TRBJ1-1; 8 nucleotides line up with TRBD1. V lost 3 bases to trimming and J lost 1 base; unmatched junction nucleotides: 10. This CDR3 is 17 amino acids long. Germline assignment: CDR1 MDHEN and CDR2 SYDVKM. CDR3 bases: TGTGCCAGCAGTTTGAGGAGGACAGGGAGCGGGAACACTGAAGCTTTCTTT. Its translation is CASSLRRTGSGNTEAFF.

The genes are TRBV4-1 and TRBJ1-4; 7 bases agree with TRBD1. The CDR3 extends over 13 amino acids. CDR1 is MGHRA, CDR2 YSYEKL, per germline. The J segment lost 9 bases and the V segment lost 4 bases, leaving 5 bases of the junction unmatched. The CDR3 nucleotides are TGCGCCAGCAGCCCTGGGACAGTACAAAAACTGTTTTTT. Encoded protein: CASSPGTVQKLFF.

The rearrangement joins TRBV4-1 to TRBJ1-5; weak D call: TRBD1 (5 bases). V was shortened by 4 bases and J by 7 bases, with 11 bases between the two germline ends. CDR1 and CDR2 from the germline V gene are MGHRA and YSYEKL. The CDR3 sequence is 13 residues long. The CDR3 nucleotides read TGCGCCAGCAGCCGGGGGGAGGGACAGCCCCAGCATTTT. Amino acid sequence: CASSRGEGQPQHF.

This sequence joins TRBV28 and TRBJ1-1; 9 bases fit TRBD1. Germline values: CDR1 MDHEN, CDR2 SYDVKM. V was pared by 7 bases and J by 7 bases, with 13 bases of the junction left unmatched. CDR3 size: 15 residues. Written as DNA, the CDR3 is TGTGCCAGCACCCCCCGGACAGGGGAAGGTGGTGAAGCTTTCTTT. Encoded protein: CASTPRTGEGGEAFF.